This T cell receptor beta chain emerged from a study of molecular identifiers for immune sequencing clone quantification. This clonotype was observed many times. TCRdb re-called the PCR reads through MiXCR, storing one row per CDR3 protein. This table has a few hundred thousand distinct CDR3 sequences, over 20% appearing once. Input material: naive CD8+ T cells from blood, with Jurkat cell RNA spiked in. Subset here: FACS-sorted CD8+CD4-CCR7+CD45RA+ naive T cells. This TCR derives from a human donor in good health. Some libraries in this study had Jurkat cell RNA spiked in.

CDR3 sequence: CASSQVLAGTTDTQYF. The CDR3 nucleotides are TGCGCCAGCAGCCAAGTACTAGCGGGAACCACAGATACGCAGTATTTT. The genes are TRBV4-1 and TRBJ2-3, with TRBD2 matching 10 bases. CDR1 MGHRA and CDR2 YSYEKL come from the germline V gene. V gave up 1 base and J gave up 2 bases; unmatched junction bases: 3. The CDR3 has 16 residues.